Below are 11 T cell receptor beta chains sequenced from a single sample in a study of blood T cell repertoires in COVID-19. Profiling relied on immunoSEQ multiplex PCR, and the TCRdb table lists in-frame clones only, not all of them. The top ten clones hold 25% of a sample with 25,000 to 35,000 clones, roughly 87% of them seen once. What was sequenced was peripheral blood. These receptors came from a human donor in a cohort sampled during active COVID-19.

The chain has TRBV7-8 and TRBJ2-5, with TRBD2 matching 7 bases. V was pared by 5 bases and J by 5 bases, with 8 bases of the junction left unmatched. The CDR3 extends over 14 amino acids. Germline lookup yields CDR1 SGHVS and CDR2 FQNEAQ. CDR3: CASSALGGVETQYF. The DNA of the CDR3 is TGTGCCAGCAGCGCACTTGGGGGGGTTGAGACCCAGTACTTC.

This chain uses TRBV7-2 with TRBJ1-4, with D possibly being TRBD1 (6 bases). CDR3 size: 14 residues. CDR1 is SGHTA and CDR2 is FQGNSA in the germline V gene. V shed 0 bases and J shed 8 bases, with 10 bases lying between them. CDR3 amino acids: CASSLARGGEKLFF. The CDR3, as DNA: TGTGCCAGCAGCTTAGCCAGGGGAGGGGAAAAACTGTTTTTT.

The chain is built from TRBV7-2 and TRBJ2-1; D unresolved. Germline CDR1 and CDR2: SGHTA and FQGNSA. This CDR3 has 13 residues. V gave up 0 bases and J gave up 3 bases, with 3 bases separating them. The CDR3 spells CASSLARYNEQFF. CDR3 DNA sequence: TGTGCCAGCAGCTTAGCGCGCTACAATGAGCAGTTCTTC.

The chain employs TRBV12-3 or TRBV12-4 and TRBJ2-3; D call uncertain. This CDR3 spans 11 amino acids. Trimming cost V 8 bases and J 2 bases, with 5 bases left between them. CDR3 nucleotide sequence: TGTGCCAGCCGCGTCACAGATACGCAGTATTTT. Translated, it gives CASRVTDTQYF.

The gene calls are TRBV19 and TRBJ1-5, with unresolved D. CDR1 and CDR2 (germline): LNHDA, SQIVND (reference sequence). V shed 0 bases and J shed 7 bases, with 7 bases lying between them. This CDR3 has 13 amino acids. The CDR3 loop is CASSIEGRQPQHF. CDR3 coding DNA: TGTGCCAGTAGTATAGAAGGGAGACAGCCCCAGCATTTT.

This chain connects TRBV11-2 to TRBJ2-3, with D perhaps TRBD2 (7 bases). This CDR3 comprises 15 residues. The V end was cut by 5 bases, the J end by 8 bases, with 20 bases between. Germline values: CDR1 SGHAT, CDR2 FQNNGV. The chain's CDR3 is CASSPRGVQGGTQYF. The CDR3 DNA sequence: TGTGCCAGCAGCCCCCGGGGGGTTCAAGGGGGTACGCAGTATTTT.

V gene TRBV7-2 combines with J gene TRBJ2-1, with D hard to call. The CDR3 totals 13 residues. Germline V gives CDR1 SGHTA, CDR2 FQGNSA. Trimming took off 1 base at V and 9 bases at J, with 10 bases between the two ends. The CDR3 spells CASSLGPNREQFF. In nucleotides, the CDR3 is TGTGCCAGCAGCTTAGGGCCGAACCGTGAGCAGTTCTTC.

V usage is TRBV7-9 and J usage is TRBJ1-4; D is unresolved. The germline CDR1 and CDR2 sequences are SEHNR and FQNEAQ (reference sequence). This CDR3 is built from 15 residues. V was cut by 5 bases and J by 3 bases, with 13 bases left in between. For the CDR3, the DNA is TGTGCCAGCAGCCCAGGCGGGGTCCCTAATGAAAAACTGTTTTTT. Its protein product is CASSPGGVPNEKLFF.

This clone was counted once. The chain combines TRBV4-1 with TRBJ1-1, with TRBD1 as a possible D gene (5 bases). Trimming took off 3 bases at V and 0 bases at J, with 11 bases between the two ends. This CDR3 is 15 amino acids long. Germline V gene data show CDR1 as MGHRA and CDR2 as YSYEKL. CDR3 sequence reads: CASSHPGSMNTEAFF. DNA of the CDR3: TGCGCCAGCAGCCACCCAGGGTCCATGAACACTGAAGCTTTCTTT.

The gene calls are TRBV28 and TRBJ2-5; maybe TRBD1 (5 bases). In germline, CDR1 is MDHEN, CDR2 SYDVKM. The V end was cut by 3 bases, the J end by 1 base, with 12 bases between. The CDR3 loop spans 15 amino acids. The CDR3 coding sequence is TGTGCCAGCAGTTTGGCCAGGGAAATCCAAGAGACCCAGTACTTC. This encodes CASSLAREIQETQYF.

This clone was observed a handful of times. V gene TRBV19 combines with J gene TRBJ1-5, with unresolved D. The CDR3 consists of 15 residues. Germline V lookup: CDR1 LNHDA, CDR2 SQIVND (reference sequence). With 7 bases removed from V and 2 bases from J, the gap between germline ends came to 15 bases. The CDR3: CASTRGGYGNQPQHF. As DNA, the CDR3 is TGTGCCAGTACGCGGGGAGGGTATGGCAATCAGCCCCAGCATTTT. Based on the CDR3 plus reference TRBV19 and TRBJ1-5, the full variable domain is DGGITQSPKYLFRKEGQNVTLSCEQNLNHDAMYWYRQDPGQGLRLIYYSQIVNDFQKGDIAEGYSVSREKKESFPLTVTSAQKNPTAFYLCASTRGGYGNQPQHFGDGTRLSIL.